The TCR beta chain described here comes from a study of chemoradiotherapy in HPV16-positive cancers. Study-wide context: Two HPV16-positive patients' cells yielded candidate HPV-specific clones and common motifs.

Germline V gives CDR1 SGDLS, CDR2 YYNGEE. The CDR3 is 15 residues long. V was clipped by 0 bases and J by 4 bases; unmatched bases: 3. Data came from immunoSEQ multiplex PCR; TCRdb stores just in-frame clones and leaves some out. The sample yields under 20,000 clones, roughly 79% seen once. A remark on this clone: Antigen: not known.

Study-wide points: HPV-responsive T-cell expansion during chemoradiotherapy was linked to improved recurrence-free survival in HPV16-positive patients.

The sequence came from a human donor with HPV-associated anogenital cancer. The chain has TRBV9 and TRBJ2-1; 8 nucleotides agree with TRBD1. Sampling took place from a patient who underwent chemoradiotherapy. The CDR3 is CASSVVGQGYNEQFF. DNA of the CDR3: TGTGCCAGCAGCGTAGTTGGACAGGGTTACAATGAGCAGTTCTTC.